A single sample is the source of the 16 T cell receptor beta chains below, sequenced in a study of cytomegalovirus exposure and HLA in healthy donors. Vbeta (60) and Jbeta (13) primers were used in the PCR. Data came from immunoSEQ multiplex PCR; TCRdb stores just in-frame clones and leaves some out. The sample yields 200,000 to 300,000 clones, roughly 86% seen once. What was sequenced was PBMCs. Source of these receptors: a woman aged 40 to 50 in good health and CMV-seropositive.

V usage is TRBV7-3 and J usage is TRBJ2-5; D possibly corresponds to TRBD1 (5 bases). Trimming removed 1 base at V and 5 bases at J, with 8 bases between. Germline CDR1 and CDR2: SGHTA and FQGTGA. The CDR3 has 13 amino acids. CDR3 residues: CASSLNTGETQYF. CDR3 coding DNA: TGTGCCAGCAGCTTAAATACAGGCGAGACCCAGTACTTC. Using reference TRBV7-3 and TRBJ2-5 for the parts outside the CDR3, the full variable domain is GAGVSQTPSNKVTEKGKYVELRCDPISGHTALYWYRQSLGQGPEFLIYFQGTGAADDSGLPNDRFFAVRPEGSVSTLKIQRTERGDSAVYLCASSLNTGETQYFGPGTRLLVL.

The chain is built from TRBV28 and TRBJ2-5, with 7 bases lining up with TRBD2. Gene TRBJ2-7 matches the end of the DNA better, so the J call may be wrong. Germline values: CDR1 MDHEN, CDR2 SYDVKM. The length of the CDR3 is 14 residues. The CDR3 region is CASASSGLSYEQYF. The CDR3, as DNA: TGTGCCAGCGCCTCTAGCGGCCTCTCCTACGAGCAGTACTTC.

The chain has TRBV5-1 and TRBJ1-2; 12 bases are shared with TRBD1. V gave up 0 bases and J gave up 7 bases; unmatched junction bases: 4. The CDR3 spans 15 residues. The V gene's germline CDR1 is SGHRS and CDR2 YFSETQ. The DNA for the CDR3 is TGCGCCAGCAGCTTGGTGGGACAGGGGGCGCTTGGCTACACCTTC. The encoded protein is CASSLVGQGALGYTF.

The chain is built from TRBV25-1 and TRBJ2-2; 8 bases are shared with TRBD2. Losses at the gene ends were 7 bases for V and 1 base for J; bases not matched to a gene: 5. The length of the CDR3 is 15 residues. Per germline, CDR1 MGHDK and CDR2 SYGVNS. DNA of the CDR3: TGTGCCAGCACTGGGACTAGTGGGAACACCGGGGAGCTGTTTTTT. This gives the protein CASTGTSGNTGELFF. The full variable domain, with the rest looked up from reference TRBV25-1 and TRBJ2-2, is EADIYQTPRYLVIGTGKKITLECSQTMGHDKMYWYQQDPGMELHLIHYSYGVNSTEKGDLSSESTVSRIRTEHFPLTLESARPSHTSQYLCASTGTSGNTGELFFGEGSRLTVL.

The chain uses TRBV5-6 and TRBJ2-7, with D perhaps TRBD2 (6 bases). The germline V gene encodes CDR1 SGHDT and CDR2 YYEEEE. Trimming stripped 0 bases from V and 0 bases from J, with 7 bases between. The CDR3 is made up of 14 amino acids. The CDR3 reads CASSLARGSYEQYF. Written as DNA, the CDR3 is TGTGCCAGCAGCTTGGCGCGGGGCTCCTACGAGCAGTACTTC.

The chain employs TRBV27 and TRBJ2-3; D gene unclear. Trimming removed 5 bases at V and 0 bases at J, with 12 bases between. Germline V lookup: CDR1 MNHEY, CDR2 SMNVEV (reference sequence). The length of the CDR3 is 15 residues. The CDR3 nucleotides are TGTGCCAGCAGTACCTCTCGAGTTAGCACAGATACGCAGTATTTT. It yields the protein CASSTSRVSTDTQYF.

The J gene is TRBJ2-5, the V gene TRBV14; 9 bases align to TRBD2. The trim removed 1 base at V and 5 bases at J, leaving 14 bases unmatched. Germline assignment: CDR1 SGHDN and CDR2 FVKESK. There are 18 residues in the CDR3. The CDR3 region is CASSQGWREGQSGETQYF. CDR3 sequence (DNA): TGTGCCAGCAGCCAAGGTTGGCGGGAGGGCCAGTCTGGGGAGACCCAGTACTTC.

The chain employs TRBV2 and TRBJ2-7; weak D call: TRBD1 (6 bases). The CDR3 loop spans 13 amino acids. Trimming cost V 3 bases and J 4 bases, with 10 bases left between them. The germline V gene has CDR1 SNHLY and CDR2 FYNNEI. The CDR3, as DNA: TGTGCCAGCAGTGAGGACAGTTCTTACGAGCAGTACTTC. Protein product: CASSEDSSYEQYF.

As regards this clone: A read error may produce the germline difference seen at one junction end. V and J are TRBV27 and TRBJ1-1; D uncertain. The CDR3 loop spans 9 amino acids. Germline CDR1 is MNHEY and CDR2 is SMNVEV (reference sequence). The CDR3 region is CASTAQRVF. The DNA for the CDR3 is TGTGCCAGCACCGCTCAACGAGTCTTT.

The J gene is TRBJ2-7, the V gene TRBV28; TRBD2 matches at 13 bases. The length of the CDR3 is 15 residues. Per the germline V gene, CDR1 is MDHEN and CDR2 is SYDVKM. V lost 4 bases and J lost 4; bases outside the gene matches: 4. This CDR3 is CASSYPGLAGYEQYF. DNA for the CDR3: TGTGCCAGCAGTTACCCGGGACTAGCGGGGTACGAGCAGTACTTC. Looking up the rest from reference TRBV28 and TRBJ2-7 gives the full variable domain: DVKVTQSSRYLVKRTGEKVFLECVQDMDHENMFWYRQDPGLGLRLIYFSYDVKMKEKGDIPEGYSVSREKKERFSLILESASTNQTSMYLCASSYPGLAGYEQYFGPGTRLTVT.

This clone showed up just once. This rearrangement joins TRBV5-4 to TRBJ2-7; TRBD2 is a possible D gene (5 bases). Trimming took 0 bases from V and 0 from J, leaving 10 bases between them. Germline V gives CDR1 SGHNT, CDR2 YYREEE (reference sequence). This CDR3 contains 15 residues. CDR3 protein: CASSLALGSSYEQYF. Here the CDR3 DNA reads TGTGCCAGCAGCTTGGCCTTAGGGAGCTCCTACGAGCAGTACTTC.

This clone was recorded only once. This chain connects TRBV9 to TRBJ1-2, with D tentatively TRBD1 (6 bases). Between the trimmed V and J ends, which lost 4 bases and 0 bases, there was a span of 13 bases. There are 15 residues in the CDR3. Germline V gives CDR1 SGDLS, CDR2 YYNGEE. The chain's CDR3 is CASSTTGTTNYGYTF. CDR3 DNA sequence: TGTGCCAGCAGCACCACCGGGACAACTAACTATGGCTACACCTTC.

The gene calls are TRBV5-6 and TRBJ2-7; the D gene is possibly TRBD1 (6 bases). The CDR3 loop spans 16 amino acids. The germline V gene encodes CDR1 SGHDT and CDR2 YYEEEE. The germline V and J ends were trimmed by 2 bases and 1 base, with 16 bases remaining between them. CDR3 sequence (DNA): TGTGCCAGCAGCTTCAAGGTAGTGGACAGATCCTACGAGCAGTACTTC. Its translation: CASSFKVVDRSYEQYF.

The J gene is TRBJ1-5, the V gene TRBV23-1; a possible D gene is TRBD1 (6 bases). TRBV23-1 falls under the ORF class, with uncertain function. The V gene lost 0 bases and the J gene lost 0 bases, with 12 bases spanning the gap. The CDR3 covers 17 residues. The chain's CDR3 is CASSQSGQGYSNQPQHF. Written as DNA, the CDR3 is TGCGCCAGCAGTCAATCGGGCCAGGGGTATAGCAATCAGCCCCAGCATTTT.

The rearrangement links TRBV29-1 to TRBJ2-2; 10 bases fit TRBD2. Trimming cost V 6 bases and J 4 bases; bases outside gene matches: 5. The CDR3 has 14 residues. CDR1 is SQVTM and CDR2 is ANQGSEA in the germline V gene. The CDR3 DNA follows: TGCAGCGTCACCAGCGGGAGGGCCACCGGGGAGCTGTTTTTT. This translates into CSVTSGRATGELFF.

This chain connects TRBV11-2 to TRBJ2-7; a weak D match, TRBD1 (6 bases). This CDR3 contains 13 residues. V gave up 6 bases and J gave up 4 bases, with 13 bases separating them. CDR1 is SGHAT and CDR2 is FQNNGV in the germline V gene. CDR3 sequence: CASRHYREYEQYF. For the CDR3, the DNA is TGTGCCAGCAGACATTACAGGGAGTACGAGCAGTACTTC.